This T cell receptor beta chain was documented in a study of blood T cell repertoires in COVID-19. Losses at the gene ends were 8 bases for V and 0 bases for J; bases not matched to a gene: 10. Germline V gene lookup returns CDR1 GTSNPN and CDR2 SVGIG (reference sequence). The CDR3 is 15 amino acids. The repertoire was sequenced with immunoSEQ multiplex PCR; TCRdb's copy has only in-frame clones and lacks some. In the table there are 85,000 to 100,000 clones, about four fifths of which are singletons. The receptor was derived from an elderly man with COVID-19, enrolled during active disease. V and J are TRBV30 and TRBJ1-1; 9 nucleotides line up with TRBD1. Material: peripheral blood. CDR3 coding DNA: TGTGCCCGTCAACCGGGACAGGGTTTGAACACTGAAGCTTTCTTT. Residues: CARQPGQGLNTEAFF.